These T cell receptor beta chains were read from a single sample in a study of control samples from healthy donors and cancer patients. Sequencing used immunoSEQ multiplex PCR; TCRdb keeps in-frame clones, though not all of them. Altogether 100,000 to 150,000 clones are present, roughly 87% being singletons, with the ten largest covering about 8.7%. The sample comprised blood. Source of these receptors: a man in his forties in good health. Both conserved end residues are part of each CDR3. D genes are given only for firm matches. Rows give clone size only sometimes, using once, few, many, or a class for an expanded clone.

j_gene,abundance,v_gene,d_gene,CDR3aa,CDR3nt
TRBJ1-2,.,TRBV7-2,.,CASSPRGVSGYTF,TGTGCCAGCAGCCCCCGGGGGGTTAGTGGCTACACCTTC
TRBJ1-3,.,TRBV18,.,CASSPPGAYGNTIYF,TGTGCCAGCTCACCACCGGGGGCCTACGGAAACACCATATATTTT
TRBJ2-7,.,TRBV5-4,TRBD2,CASSLVDASGGGQYF,TGTGCCAGCAGCTTGGTTGACGCTAGCGGGGGCGGCCAGTACTTC
TRBJ1-5,.,TRBV6-5,.,CASSYLGENQPQHF,TGTGCCAGCAGTTATTTGGGGGAAAATCAGCCCCAGCATTTT
TRBJ2-1,.,TRBV3-1/TRBV3-2,TRBD2,CASSRSGGAFNEQFF,TGTGCCAGCAGCCGCAGCGGGGGGGCGTTCAATGAGCAGTTCTTC
TRBJ2-5,.,TRBV4-3,.,CASSQDFHRETQYF,TGCGCCAGCAGCCAAGATTTCCACCGAGAGACCCAGTACTTC
TRBJ2-5,.,TRBV19,TRBD1,CASSSGQGVGQETQYF,TGTGCCAGTAGTTCCGGACAGGGGGTTGGCCAAGAGACCCAGTACTTC
TRBJ1-3,.,TRBV19,.,CASSPPLGRLENTIYF,TGTGCCAGTAGTCCCCCGTTGGGACGGCTGGAAAACACCATATATTTT
TRBJ1-3,.,TRBV18,.,CASSPGAGTSGNTIYF,TGTGCCAGCTCACCGGGAGCAGGGACCTCTGGAAACACCATATATTTT
TRBJ1-3,.,TRBV7-2,.,CASSLALTGGLNTIYF,TGTGCCAGCAGCTTAGCGCTGACCGGGGGCTTGAACACCATATATTTT
TRBJ1-6,once,TRBV30,.,CAWTSQVGLSYNSPLHF,TGTGCCTGGACCTCTCAGGTGGGGCTATCCTATAATTCACCCCTCCACTTT
TRBJ1-2,few,TRBV19,.,CASSWAGRNYGYTF,TGTGCCAGTAGTTGGGCAGGGCGTAACTATGGCTACACCTTC
TRBJ2-7,.,TRBV19,.,CASSIDPRGGYEQYF,TGTGCCAGTAGTATAGATCCCAGGGGCGGCTACGAGCAGTACTTC
TRBJ1-2,.,TRBV7-9,.,CASTPPWNYGYTF,TGTGCCAGCACCCCTCCATGGAACTATGGCTACACCTTC
TRBJ1-1,.,TRBV10-3,TRBD1,CAISETGGGRTEAFF,TGTGCCATCAGTGAAACAGGGGGTGGGAGGACTGAAGCTTTCTTT
TRBJ1-2,.,TRBV7-9,.,CASSVGSSGGYTF,TGTGCCAGCAGCGTTGGCAGTTCTGGGGGCTACACCTTC
TRBJ1-4,.,TRBV11-2,.,CASSLRPHTSNEKLFF,TGTGCCAGCAGCCTACGTCCGCATACATCGAATGAAAAACTGTTTTTT
TRBJ2-7,.,TRBV25-1,.,CASSPSVAYEQYF,TGTGCCAGCAGTCCCTCGGTGGCCTACGAGCAGTACTTC
TRBJ1-5,.,TRBV5-6,TRBD1,CASSSRGRLSNQPQHF,TGTGCCAGCAGCTCCAGGGGGCGGTTAAGCAATCAGCCCCAGCATTTT
TRBJ2-5,.,TRBV7-9,TRBD2,CASSIRLAGYETQYF,TGTGCCAGCAGCATAAGACTAGCGGGGTATGAGACCCAGTACTTC
TRBJ2-7,.,TRBV11-3,.,CASSSVGRGGEQYF,TGTGCCAGCAGCTCGGTAGGCAGGGGGGGCGAGCAGTACTTC
TRBJ1-1,few,TRBV15,.,CATSQQNTEAFF,TGTGCCACCAGCCAACAGAACACTGAAGCTTTCTTT
TRBJ2-7,.,TRBV3-1/TRBV3-2,.,CASSLGRPSSYEQYF,TGTGCCAGCAGCCTGGGACGCCCGAGCTCCTACGAGCAGTACTTC
TRBJ1-6,.,TRBV14,.,CASSQQTLNNSPLHF,TGTGCCAGCAGCCAGCAGACCCTAAATAATTCACCCCTCCACTTT
TRBJ2-3,.,TRBV24-1,TRBD2,CATSDGGLAGLTDTQYF,TGTGCCACCAGTGATGGTGGACTAGCGGGTCTCACAGATACGCAGTATTTT
TRBJ1-3,.,TRBV3-1/TRBV3-2,.,CASSRGFSGNTIYF,TGTGCCAGCAGCCGGGGGTTCTCTGGAAACACCATATATTTT
TRBJ1-5,.,TRBV7-9,TRBD1,CASTPGGGNQPQHF,TGTGCCAGCACCCCAGGGGGGGGCAATCAGCCCCAGCATTTT